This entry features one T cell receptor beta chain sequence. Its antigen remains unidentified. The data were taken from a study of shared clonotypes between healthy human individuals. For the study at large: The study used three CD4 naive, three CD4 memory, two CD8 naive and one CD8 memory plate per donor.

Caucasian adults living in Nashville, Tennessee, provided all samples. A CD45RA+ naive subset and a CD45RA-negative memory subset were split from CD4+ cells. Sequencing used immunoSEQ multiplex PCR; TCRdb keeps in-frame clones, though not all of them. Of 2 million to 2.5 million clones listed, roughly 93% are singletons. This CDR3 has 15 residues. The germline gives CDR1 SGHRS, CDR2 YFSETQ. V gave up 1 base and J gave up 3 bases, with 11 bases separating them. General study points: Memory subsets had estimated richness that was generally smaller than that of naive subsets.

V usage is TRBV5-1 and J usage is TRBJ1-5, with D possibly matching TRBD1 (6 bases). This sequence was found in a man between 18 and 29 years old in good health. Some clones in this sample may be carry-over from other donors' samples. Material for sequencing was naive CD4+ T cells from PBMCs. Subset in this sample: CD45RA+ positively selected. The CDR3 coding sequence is TGCGCCAGCAGCTTGACCCCAGGGGACAATCAGCCCCAGCATTTT. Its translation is CASSLTPGDNQPQHF.